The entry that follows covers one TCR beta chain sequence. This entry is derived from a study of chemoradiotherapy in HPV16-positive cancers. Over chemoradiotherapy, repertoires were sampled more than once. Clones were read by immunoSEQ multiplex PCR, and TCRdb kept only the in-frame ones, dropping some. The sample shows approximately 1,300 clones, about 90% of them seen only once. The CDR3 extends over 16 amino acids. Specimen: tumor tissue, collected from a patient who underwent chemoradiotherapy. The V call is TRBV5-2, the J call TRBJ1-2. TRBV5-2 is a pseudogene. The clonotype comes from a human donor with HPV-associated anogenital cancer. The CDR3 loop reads CASNLEGVRKTYGYTF. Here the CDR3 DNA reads TGTGCCAGCAACTTGGAGGGAGTACGAAAGACCTATGGCTACACCTTC.